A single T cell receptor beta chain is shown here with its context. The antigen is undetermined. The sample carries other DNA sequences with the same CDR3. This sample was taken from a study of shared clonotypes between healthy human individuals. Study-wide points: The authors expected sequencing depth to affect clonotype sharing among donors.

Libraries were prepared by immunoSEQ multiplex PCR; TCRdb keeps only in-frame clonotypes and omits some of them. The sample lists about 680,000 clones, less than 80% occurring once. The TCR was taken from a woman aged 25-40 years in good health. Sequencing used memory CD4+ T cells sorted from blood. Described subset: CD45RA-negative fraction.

Here the CDR3 DNA reads TGTGCCAGCAGTGACCTGGGATGGGACTATGGCTACACCTTC. Its protein is CASSDLGWDYGYTF. The rearrangement uses TRBV6-1 and TRBJ1-2; the D is unclear. Germline V lookup: CDR1 MNHNS, CDR2 SASEGT. Trimming took off 3 bases at V and 3 bases at J, with 11 bases between the two ends. The CDR3 has 14 amino acids.